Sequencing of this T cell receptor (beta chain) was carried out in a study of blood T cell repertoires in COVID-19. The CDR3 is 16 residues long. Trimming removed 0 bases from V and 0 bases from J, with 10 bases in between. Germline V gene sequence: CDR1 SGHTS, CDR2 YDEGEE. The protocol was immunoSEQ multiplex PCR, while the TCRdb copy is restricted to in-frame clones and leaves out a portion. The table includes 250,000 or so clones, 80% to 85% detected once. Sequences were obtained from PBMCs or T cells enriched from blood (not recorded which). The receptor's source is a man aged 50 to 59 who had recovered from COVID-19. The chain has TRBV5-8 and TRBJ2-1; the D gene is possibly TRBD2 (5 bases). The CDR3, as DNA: TGTGCCAGCAGCTTGGGGACTCTGAGCTCCTACAATGAGCAGTTCTTC. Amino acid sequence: CASSLGTLSSYNEQFF.